A selection of T cell receptor beta chains follows, all from one sample in a study of T cell responses to AZD1222 COVID-19 vaccine. This table comes from immunoSEQ multiplex PCR, and its TCRdb copy is limited to in-frame clones, with some not included. The data contain about 110,000 clones, 87% of them singletons. The sample was peripheral blood, taken on day 0 of AZD1222 vaccination. Receptor source: an adult in good health. Each CDR3 is given with its conserved first and last residue. A D gene is named only where the DNA matches it firmly. Clone size, where shown, is once, few, many, or a class for clones that have expanded.

TRBJ2-1 | NA | TRBV20-1 | NA | TGCAGTCTACAAGCGTATGAGCAGTTCTTC | CSLQAYEQFF
TRBJ1-6 | NA | TRBV15 | NA | TGTGCCACCAGCACCGGGAAGAACGGGCCTCTTAAGGGTTCACCCCTCCACTTT | CATSTGKNGPLKGSPLHF
TRBJ2-7 | NA | TRBV21-1 | NA | TGTGCCAGCAGCCCGTTAATCGGGGCCTCCTACGAGCAGTACTTC | CASSPLIGASYEQYF
TRBJ1-6 | NA | TRBV9 | few | TGTGCCAGCAGCTCGCAGGACAGCGGTTCACCCCTCCACTTT | CASSSQDSGSPLHF
TRBJ1-3 | NA | TRBV6-4 | NA | TGTGCCAGCAGTGACCCGGGTTTAAGGGTCGGTTTT | CASSDPGLRVGF
TRBJ1-5 | NA | TRBV6-5 | few | TGTGCCAGCAGTCCGCAGGGTTGGCAGCCCCAGCATTTT | CASSPQGWQPQHF
TRBJ1-4 | NA | TRBV5-1 | NA | TGCGCCAGCAGCTTGGAGAATGAAAAACTGTTTTTT | CASSLENEKLFF
TRBJ1-4 | TRBD1 | TRBV9 | NA | TGTGCCAGCAGCGCCTCAGGGGGCACTAATGAAAAACTGTTTTTT | CASSASGGTNEKLFF
TRBJ1-1 | NA | TRBV6-5 | NA | TGTGCCAGCCTCTTAAGGGTTCCTTACACTGAAGCTTTCTTT | CASLLRVPYTEAFF
TRBJ1-5 | NA | TRBV7-9 | NA | TGTGCCAGCAGCTTAAGTCGCGTGGGTTTCATAAATCAGCCCCAGCATTTT | CASSLSRVGFINQPQHF
TRBJ2-1 | TRBD1 | TRBV18 | NA | TGTGCCAGCTCGTGGGACAGTCGTGGTAATGAGCAGTTCTTC | CASSWDSRGNEQFF
TRBJ1-3 | NA | TRBV18 | NA | TGTGCCAGCTCACCTGTCAGCAGTTTCTCTGGAAACACCATATATTTT | CASSPVSSFSGNTIYF
TRBJ2-7 | TRBD1 | TRBV18 | few | TGTGCCAGCTCTCAAAACCGGGACAGGGACCACGAGCAGTACTTC | CASSQNRDRDHEQYF
TRBJ2-3 | NA | TRBV6-5 | once | TGTGCCAGCAGTTACCCGGACAGCACAGATACGCAGTATTTT | CASSYPDSTDTQYF
TRBJ2-2 | TRBD1 | TRBV15 | NA | TGTGCCACCAGCAGAGAGACAGGGGTTCATTCCGGGGAGCTGTTTTTT | CATSRETGVHSGELFF
TRBJ2-1 | TRBD2 | TRBV6-5 | few | TGTGCCAGCAGTTACTCGAGGGGTAGCGGGAACAATGAGCAGTTCTTC | CASSYSRGSGNNEQFF
TRBJ1-5 | TRBD1 | TRBV4-2 | once | TGTGCCAGCAGCCCCACCGGGACAGTGGACAATCAGCCCCAGCATTTT | CASSPTGTVDNQPQHF
TRBJ1-1 | NA | TRBV12-3/TRBV12-4 | NA | TGTGCCAGCAGCCCCCTCGGGACTGAAGCTTTCTTT | CASSPLGTEAFF
TRBJ2-5 | NA | TRBV7-9 | NA | TGTGCCAGCAGCTCACGACAAGAGACCCAGTACTTC | CASSSRQETQYF
TRBJ2-1 | TRBD2 | TRBV30 | NA | TGTGCCTGGAGTTTGGGCGGGAGCCCCTACAATGAGCAGTTCTTC | CAWSLGGSPYNEQFF
TRBJ1-2 | TRBD1 | TRBV19 | few | TGTGCCAGTAGTACTTCGGGACAGGCCTATGGCTACACCTTC | CASSTSGQAYGYTF
TRBJ1-5 | NA | TRBV19 | NA | TGTGCCAGCCTACAGGGTGGCAATCAGCCCCAGCATTTT | CASLQGGNQPQHF
TRBJ2-5 | TRBD2 | TRBV19 | NA | TGTGCCAGTAGTGGGACTAGTACGGAGACCCAGTACTTC | CASSGTSTETQYF
TRBJ1-6 | NA | TRBV2 | NA | TGTGCGACAAGTAGCGGGAATGATTCACCCCTCCACTTT | CATSSGNDSPLHF
TRBJ1-2 | TRBD1 | TRBV19 | NA | TGTGCCAGTAGGGACAGGGGGATGTATGGCTACACCTTC | CASRDRGMYGYTF
TRBJ1-3 | NA | TRBV9 | NA | TGTGCCAGCAGCGTTGCCGCAGCCCCATCTTCCATATATTTT | CASSVAAAPSSIYF
TRBJ1-5 | NA | TRBV19 | NA | TGTGCCAGTATCAGCCATAGCAATCAGCCCCAGCATTTT | CASISHSNQPQHF
TRBJ2-1 | NA | TRBV10-3 | NA | TGTGCCATCAGTGAGCCAAACAGCGGACGTACCTACAATGAGCAGTTCTTC | CAISEPNSGRTYNEQFF
TRBJ2-7 | NA | TRBV25-1 | NA | TGTGCCAGCAGTGTTGGGGGGCTCAAGCAGTACTTC | CASSVGGLKQYF
TRBJ1-1 | NA | TRBV28 | NA | TGTGCCAGTCTCACAGGGTCACCGATTATGGCTTTCTTT | CASLTGSPIMAFF
TRBJ2-3 | NA | TRBV5-4 | NA | TGTGCCAGCAGTTTAAGGGGGGAATCGACAGATACGCAGTATTTT | CASSLRGESTDTQYF
TRBJ1-1 | NA | TRBV10-3 | NA | TGTGCCATCAGTGAGGGGGGGAACACTGAAGCTTTCTTT | CAISEGGNTEAFF
TRBJ1-4 | NA | TRBV28 | NA | TGTGCCAGCAGCCTGGGGGGCAGGCGAAAACTGTTTTTT | CASSLGGRRKLFF
TRBJ2-6 | NA | TRBV6-1 | NA | TGTGCCAGCAGTGAGTTAGGAGGGACTGGGGCCAACGTCCTGACTTTC | CASSELGGTGANVLTF
TRBJ2-1 | NA | TRBV6-2/TRBV6-3 | few | TGTGCCAGCAGTTTTCATCCTAATGAGCAGTTCTTC | CASSFHPNEQFF
TRBJ2-7 | NA | TRBV9 | NA | TGTGCCAGCAGCCCCCGGACAGTGGGGTACGAGCAGTACTTC | CASSPRTVGYEQYF
TRBJ2-7 | TRBD1 | TRBV10-3 | once | TGTGCCATCAGTGAGTTGGGACAGGGTACTGTAGAGCAGTACTTC | CAISELGQGTVEQYF
TRBJ1-2 | TRBD1 | TRBV27 | NA | TGTGCCAGCAGTGAGGACAGGGTTGTCTACACCTTC | CASSEDRVVYTF
TRBJ2-1 | NA | TRBV6-5 | NA | TGTGCCAGCAGTTATGCGGACAGTGAAATCAATGAGCAGTTCTTC | CASSYADSEINEQFF
TRBJ1-2 | NA | TRBV18 | NA | TGTGCCAGCTCACCGAAGGATGGCTACACCTTC | CASSPKDGYTF
TRBJ1-2 | NA | TRBV6-4 | NA | TGTGCCAGCAGTGACGGTCTGTCTTACAGCGGCTACACCTTC | CASSDGLSYSGYTF
TRBJ1-5 | TRBD1 | TRBV18 | NA | TGTGCCAGCTCACCACTAGGGGACAGTCAGCCCCAGCATTTT | CASSPLGDSQPQHF
TRBJ2-3 | TRBD2 | TRBV6-4 | NA | TGTGCCAGCAGTCCTACTAGCGGGGGGTTCTCAGATACGCAGTATTTT | CASSPTSGGFSDTQYF
TRBJ2-2 | NA | TRBV4-1 | NA | TGCGCCAGCAGCCCGAGTCACCGGGGGGAGCTGTTTTTT | CASSPSHRGELFF
TRBJ2-1 | TRBD2 | TRBV7-2 | NA | TGTGCCAGCAGCGGTTTCCTTAGCGGGGGCCTTCGTTCCTACAATGAGCAGTTCTTC | CASSGFLSGGLRSYNEQFF
TRBJ1-5 | NA | TRBV6-1 | NA | TGTGCCAGCAGTGAATGGGATCAGCCCCAGCATTTT | CASSEWDQPQHF
TRBJ2-5 | NA | TRBV14 | NA | TGTGCCAGCAGCCAGTTTCTGTCCCAAGAGACCCAGTACTTC | CASSQFLSQETQYF
TRBJ1-2 | NA | TRBV7-9 | NA | TGTGCCAGCAGCTTGGGAAACTATGGCTACACCTTC | CASSLGNYGYTF
TRBJ1-6 | NA | TRBV27 | NA | TGTGCCAGCAGTTGGAAGGGGGTTGGGTCACCCCTCCACTTT | CASSWKGVGSPLHF
TRBJ1-2 | NA | TRBV12-3/TRBV12-4 | NA | TGTGCCAGCCGACGACTGGGGGGCTACACCTTC | CASRRLGGYTF
TRBJ2-5 | NA | TRBV10-3 | once | TGTGCCATCAGGGACCCCAGGGGTCGGGAAGAGACCCAGTACTTC | CAIRDPRGREETQYF
TRBJ2-7 | TRBD2 | TRBV28 | once | TGTGCCAGCAGTCCTCGACTAGCGGGAGGATACGAGCAGTACTTC | CASSPRLAGGYEQYF
TRBJ2-1 | NA | TRBV11-3 | NA | TGTGCCAGCAGCTTAGAGGGAAGGGGGTCCTACAATGAGCAGTTCTTC | CASSLEGRGSYNEQFF
TRBJ2-1 | NA | TRBV6-4 | once | TGTGCCAGCAGTGACCCCGCTAGCGTCGGCAATGAGCAGTTCTTC | CASSDPASVGNEQFF
TRBJ2-1 | NA | TRBV11-3 | NA | TGTGCCAGCAGCTCCGGGACTCGTGGTTCCTACAATGAGCAGTTCTTC | CASSSGTRGSYNEQFF
TRBJ1-1 | TRBD1 | TRBV6-5 | NA | TGTGCCAGCACCCCCAGGGGGAGATTGGACACTGAAGCTTTCTTT | CASTPRGRLDTEAFF
TRBJ1-4 | TRBD1 | TRBV5-4 | NA | TGTGCCAGCAGCCCTCAGGGGGCTGGTAGTGAAAAACTGTTTTTT | CASSPQGAGSEKLFF